This is a list of T cell receptor beta chains from one sample in a study of shared clonotypes between healthy human individuals. Sequenced by immunoSEQ multiplex PCR; TCRdb stores in-frame clones only, minus some. The sample lists about 1.5 million clones; approximately 98% were seen once. Sequenced: naive CD4+ T cells sorted from blood. The receptors come from a man younger than 45 in good health. CDR3s include the opening cysteine and the closing phenylalanine or tryptophan.

TRBV2,13,TRBJ2-7,CASSGGQGYEQYF
TRBV7-9,12,TRBJ1-1,CASSLERTEAFF
TRBV5-1,17,TRBJ2-1,CASSLGLAGSMDNEQFF
TRBV7-6,14,TRBJ2-5,CASSSHRREETQYF
TRBV29-1,10,TRBJ1-2,CSVLRDGYTF
TRBV7-2,15,TRBJ2-1,CASSLAWTKWDEQFF
TRBV2,11,TRBJ2-7,CASSELGEQYF
TRBV6-1,17,TRBJ1-5,CASSDPPGTGARQPQHF
TRBV4-3,17,TRBJ1-3,CASSQSAAGNSGNTIYF
TRBV5-8,12,TRBJ2-7,CASSLRSYEQYF
TRBV10-3,16,TRBJ2-3,CAISGPDRQGTDTQYF
TRBV5-1,16,TRBJ2-5,CASSLDPPGAGETQYF
TRBV5-1,18,TRBJ2-3,CASSRLPTSGSGGDTQYF